This TCR beta chain was sequenced in a study of T cell responses to AZD1222 COVID-19 vaccine. At the level of the study: Pooled samples include second doses given at about 4 or 12 weeks. Whole-study results and caveats: Nearly half of the spike-specific TCRs reportedly recognize variant regions that carry no mutations. At 160-218 and 743-854, vaccine-associated CD4 TCRs were dominant, and they spanned spike. Among AZD1222 vaccinees, only five to seven were seropositive at baseline.

About this clone itself: Its antigen is still unknown.

Profiled with immunoSEQ multiplex PCR; TCRdb holds only in-frame clones, not every one. Counted here are 150,000 to 200,000 clones, just under 95% occurring once; the ten biggest clones make up 1.3%. The receptor's source is an adult in good health. Material: peripheral blood, obtained on day 0 of AZD1222 vaccination.

CDR3 sequence reads: CASSPPRQGYYNEQFF. In nucleotides, the CDR3 is TGTGCCAGCTCACCTCCCAGACAGGGGTACTACAATGAGCAGTTCTTC. V gene TRBV18 combines with J gene TRBJ2-1; 8 nucleotides agree with TRBD1. This CDR3 has 16 amino acids. Germline V lookup: CDR1 KGHSH, CDR2 LQKENI. The V segment lost 3 bases and the J segment 3 bases; nucleotides outside the gene matches: 7.